One T cell receptor (beta chain) is described in this entry. Its specificity is not known. Using immunoSEQ multiplex PCR, the repertoire was profiled, and TCRdb retains in-frame clones only, with some absent. The sample yields 25,000 to 35,000 clones, nearly 80% seen once. These data come from a study of STAT5B mutations in CD4+ large granular lymphocyte leukemia. Study observations and caveats: Main leukemic clonotypes were patient-specific, but 20% to 25% appeared at low frequency elsewhere.

The clonotype originates from a human donor in good health. Specimen: CD4+ T cells from blood buffy coats.

CDR3 loop: CASITLKGGYGYTF. DNA of the CDR3: TGTGCCAGCATCACCCTAAAGGGGGGGTATGGCTACACCTTC. The chain is built from TRBV7-2 and TRBJ1-2, with a weak D call TRBD1 (6 bases). Germline assignment: CDR1 SGHTA and CDR2 FQGNSA. The CDR3 consists of 14 residues. V was shortened by 7 bases and J by 5 bases, with 17 bases between the two germline ends.